This entry lists 22 T cell receptor beta chains sequenced from one sample in a study of chemoradiotherapy in HPV16-positive cancers. Generated by immunoSEQ multiplex PCR, the TCRdb table keeps only in-frame clones and is missing some. This sample has 7,000 or so clones, with roughly 73% found just once. The sample was acquired from a patient who underwent chemoradiotherapy. Source of these receptors: a human donor with HPV-associated anogenital cancer.

V gene TRBV9 combines with J gene TRBJ2-2, with D perhaps TRBD1 (6 bases). With 4 bases removed from V and 2 bases from J, the gap between germline ends came to 12 bases. Germline values: CDR1 SGDLS, CDR2 YYNGEE. CDR3 length: 15 amino acids. The chain's CDR3 is CASSIRDTNTGELFF. The CDR3 DNA sequence: TGTGCCAGCAGCATCAGGGACACTAACACCGGGGAGCTGTTTTTT.

V usage is TRBV6-1 and J usage is TRBJ2-5; D is unclear. CDR1 and CDR2 from the germline V gene are MNHNS and SASEGT. This CDR3 is built from 15 residues. V was pared by 6 bases and J by 5 bases, with 19 bases between. CDR3 sequence: CASSQTRGSGETQYF. The CDR3 DNA is TGTGCCAGCAGCCAGACGCGCGGTTCTGGGGAGACCCAGTACTTC.

The V gene is TRBV2, the J gene TRBJ1-1, with TRBD1 identical over 9 bases. The trim removed 6 bases at V and 6 bases at J, leaving 5 bases unmatched. CDR1 is SNHLY and CDR2 is FYNNEI in the germline V gene. The CDR3 consists of 13 residues. The CDR3 is CASSPTGGAEAFF. DNA of the CDR3: TGTGCCAGCAGCCCTACAGGGGGCGCTGAAGCTTTCTTT.

This chain connects TRBV11-2 to TRBJ2-2; D is unresolved. This CDR3 has 16 amino acids. Germline V gene lookup returns CDR1 SGHAT and CDR2 FQNNGV. The V end was cut by 7 bases, the J end by 0 bases, with 15 bases between. The CDR3 bases are TGTGCCAGCACCCCCCTGAGGTATGCGAACACCGGGGAGCTGTTTTTT. Translation gives CASTPLRYANTGELFF. Together with reference TRBV11-2 and TRBJ2-2, the CDR3 gives the full variable domain: EAGVAQSPRYKIIEKRQSVAFWCNPISGHATLYWYQQILGQGPKLLIQFQNNGVVDDSQLPKDRFSAERLKGVDSTLKIQPAKLEDSAVYLCASTPLRYANTGELFFGEGSRLTVL.

The V gene is TRBV27, the J gene TRBJ2-2; maybe TRBD2 (5 bases). Trimming shortened V by 3 bases and J by 4 bases, and 6 bases separated the two germline ends. Germline V gives CDR1 MNHEY, CDR2 SMNVEV (reference sequence). This CDR3 is 13 amino acids long. CDR3 region: CASSLRVTGELFF. In nucleotides, the CDR3 is TGTGCCAGCAGTTTGCGGGTCACCGGGGAGCTGTTTTTT.

The J gene is TRBJ2-5, the V gene TRBV11-2; D is undetermined. The J call may be in error: the DNA end matches TRBJ2-7 better. The CDR3 loop spans 15 amino acids. Germline V CDR1 and CDR2: SGHAT, FQNNGV. CDR3 DNA: TGTGCCAGCAGCTTAAGGGCAGCAGGCCCCTACGAGCAGTACTTC. Amino acid sequence: CASSLRAAGPYEQYF.

This chain links TRBV4-1 with TRBJ1-5; no definite D call. The CDR3 is 15 amino acids. The germline V and J ends were trimmed by 4 bases and 9 bases, with 19 bases remaining between them. Germline CDR1 is MGHRA and CDR2 is YSYEKL. Here the CDR3 DNA reads TGCGCCAGCAGCCCCTCAACGGCCGCTGGTTCGCCCCAGCATTTT. This encodes CASSPSTAAGSPQHF.

CDR3 residues: CASSLRNREGDGYTF. In DNA form, the CDR3 reads TGTGCCAGCAGCTTACGGAACAGGGAGGGAGATGGCTACACCTTC. The chain links TRBV11-2 to TRBJ1-2, with D possibly TRBD1 on 6 matching bases. Trimming took off 2 bases at V and 6 bases at J, with 16 bases between the two ends. Looked up from germline, CDR1 is SGHAT and CDR2 is FQNNGV. The CDR3 is 15 residues long.

This chain links TRBV27 with TRBJ1-4; 7 nucleotides align to TRBD1. CDR1 is MNHEY, CDR2 SMNVEV, per germline (reference sequence). The CDR3 runs to 14 residues. V lost 6 bases, J lost 7 bases, and 8 bases stayed unmatched. The CDR3, as DNA: TGTGCCAGCAGCCCAACAGGGGAAGGTGAAAAACTGTTTTTT. Protein product: CASSPTGEGEKLFF.

The chain recombines TRBV2 with TRBJ2-2; D may match TRBD1 or TRBD2 (5 bases each). The CDR3 extends over 16 amino acids. Trimming took off 7 bases at V and 1 base at J, with 16 bases between the two ends. The germline V gene encodes CDR1 SNHLY and CDR2 FYNNEI. The CDR3 nucleotides read TGTGCCAGCACTCAGAGGGGTCTTGAGAACACCGGGGAGCTGTTTTTT. Its protein is CASTQRGLENTGELFF.

This chain links TRBV27 with TRBJ1-5; tentative D call: TRBD1 (6 bases). The germline V gene has CDR1 MNHEY and CDR2 SMNVEV (reference sequence). The CDR3 has 17 residues. Trimming removed 2 bases at V and 2 bases at J, with 16 bases between. The CDR3 protein is CASSLIGGAGGNQPQHF. The CDR3 bases are TGTGCCAGCAGTTTAATTGGGGGGGCCGGGGGCAATCAGCCCCAGCATTTT.

Note on this clone: The limits of the CDR3 on the DNA are not certain, so only TCRdb's listed CDR3 is given. The gene calls are TRBV5-3 and TRBJ2-7; the table's D call of TRBD2 was not tested on the DNA. TRBV5-3 is designated an ORF whose function remains uncertain. The CDR3 is 11 amino acids in total, end residues counted. The CDR3: CASYKCYEQYF.

V and J are TRBV6-5 and TRBJ1-6; D gene uncertain. With 6 bases removed from V and 10 bases from J, the gap between germline ends came to 13 bases. The CDR3 totals 13 residues. Per the germline V gene, CDR1 is MNHEY and CDR2 is SVGAGI. The CDR3 loop reads CASRRAGNSPLHF. CDR3 nucleotides: TGTGCCAGCAGACGGGCCGGGAACTCACCCCTCCACTTT.

The chain has TRBV19 and TRBJ2-5; 7 nucleotides agree with TRBD2. V gave up 4 bases and J gave up 5 bases; unmatched junction bases: 10. The CDR3 spans 15 residues. CDR1 LNHDA and CDR2 SQIVND come from the germline V gene (reference sequence). CDR3 protein: CASSTALGEGETQYF. CDR3 DNA sequence: TGTGCCAGTAGTACCGCTCTAGGGGAGGGGGAGACCCAGTACTTC.

This chain joins TRBV2 and TRBJ2-7; D possibly corresponds to TRBD2 (5 bases). CDR3 length: 15 amino acids. V dropped 6 bases and J dropped 2 bases, with 17 bases sitting between them. The germline CDR1 and CDR2 sequences are SNHLY and FYNNEI. The CDR3 spells CASRGDAAETYEQYF. For the CDR3, the DNA is TGTGCCAGCAGGGGAGATGCGGCGGAAACCTACGAGCAGTACTTC.

The rearrangement joins TRBV4-1 to TRBJ2-2; 11 positions agree with TRBD2. This CDR3 region has 18 residues. Germline V gene data show CDR1 as MGHRA and CDR2 as YSYEKL. V shed 1 base and J 7 bases; nucleotides not matched to a gene: 11. The CDR3 sequence is CASSQALAGGRYGGELFF. The CDR3 DNA is TGCGCCAGCAGCCAAGCCTTAGCGGGGGGGCGGTACGGCGGGGAGCTGTTTTTT.

V and J are TRBV7-2 and TRBJ2-1; D remains unclear. This CDR3 comprises 12 residues. In germline, CDR1 is SGHTA, CDR2 FQGNSA. V was cut by 0 bases and J by 6 bases, with 3 bases left in between. This CDR3 is CASSLAANEQFF. The DNA of the CDR3 is TGTGCCAGCAGCTTAGCAGCCAATGAGCAGTTCTTC.

The chain carries TRBV6-1 and TRBJ2-4; TRBD2 matches at 7 bases. The ends lost 8 bases at V and 0 bases at J; junction bases unmatched: 7. The CDR3 length is 15 residues. Germline V lookup: CDR1 MNHNS, CDR2 SASEGT. The CDR3: CASFELALAKNIQYF. The CDR3 DNA reads TGTGCCAGCTTCGAACTAGCGCTAGCCAAAAACATTCAGTACTTC.

This clone was seen only a few times. CDR3: CASSIRDNTEAFF. The CDR3, as DNA: TGTGCCAGTAGTATAAGGGATAACACTGAAGCTTTCTTT. V gene TRBV19 combines with J gene TRBJ1-1; D gene uncertain. Trimming took off 2 bases at V and 2 bases at J, with 6 bases between the two ends. The CDR3 has 13 residues. Germline values: CDR1 LNHDA, CDR2 SQIVND (reference sequence).

This clone was seen only once. The chain combines TRBV13 with TRBJ2-2; TRBD1 or TRBD2 may be the D gene (7 bases each). V was clipped by 5 bases and J by 4 bases, with 14 bases between them. The CDR3 length is 15 residues. Germline V CDR1 and CDR2: PRHDT, FYEKMQ (reference sequence). The CDR3 DNA follows: TGTGCCAGCAGCACTGACAGGGAGGGCACCGGGGAGCTGTTTTTT. This codes for CASSTDREGTGELFF.

The chain uses TRBV18 and TRBJ2-7, with unresolved D. This CDR3 has 14 residues. Trimming shortened V by 2 bases and J by 1 base, and 9 bases separated the two germline ends. Per the germline V gene, CDR1 is KGHSH and CDR2 is LQKENI. The CDR3 DNA reads TGTGCCAGCTCACCATTGGCAGGATCCTACGAGCAGTACTTC. Its translation: CASSPLAGSYEQYF.

V and J are TRBV30 and TRBJ2-3; 12 bases are shared with TRBD2. Trimming at V came to 2 bases and at J to 6 bases, leaving 6 bases not matched to a gene. Germline V lookup: CDR1 GTSNPN, CDR2 SVGIG (reference sequence). This CDR3 spans 15 amino acids. CDR3 DNA sequence: TGTGCCTGGAGTCGGGGACTAGCGGGTGGCGATACGCAGTATTTT. Amino acids: CAWSRGLAGGDTQYF.